These 10 T cell receptor beta chains were all obtained from the same sample, sequenced in a study of T cell responses to AZD1222 COVID-19 vaccine. Using immunoSEQ multiplex PCR, the repertoire was profiled, and TCRdb retains in-frame clones only, with some absent. This sample has fewer than 300,000 clones; over 90% occur once, and the top ten carry around 0.58%. The sequencing here drew on peripheral blood, taken on day 0 of AZD1222 vaccination. These receptors all stem from an adult in good health.

The rearrangement uses TRBV11-2 and TRBJ1-4; D may be TRBD1 (5 bases). CDR1 is SGHAT and CDR2 is FQNNGV in the germline V gene. Trimming removed 6 bases at V and 8 bases at J, with 10 bases between. There are 12 residues in the CDR3. The chain's CDR3 is CASRQGNEKLFF. CDR3 DNA sequence: TGTGCCAGCAGGCAGGGAAACGAAAAACTGTTTTTT.

This clone has just one count. This CDR3 reads CASSFLGGRGGNEQFF. CDR3 in DNA: TGTGCCAGCAGCTTCCTTGGCGGGAGGGGCGGGAATGAGCAGTTCTTC. The chain uses TRBV11-2 and TRBJ2-1, with 9 bases matching TRBD2. Germline V CDR1 and CDR2: SGHAT, FQNNGV. This CDR3 is built from 16 residues. J gave up 7 bases and V 3 bases, and 10 bases lay outside the gene matches.

This clone was detected only once. This rearrangement joins TRBV10-2 to TRBJ1-5; 8 bases align to TRBD1. Germline V gives CDR1 WSHSY, CDR2 SAAADI. This CDR3 contains 14 residues. With V trimmed by 5 bases and J by 6 bases, 6 bases remained unmatched. The CDR3 nucleotides are TGCGCCAGCAGTCTCAGGGGGCACGGTCAGCCCCAGCATTTT. It is translated as CASSLRGHGQPQHF.

The chain has TRBV20-1 and TRBJ1-2; a possible D gene is TRBD1 (5 bases). The V end lost 4 bases, the J end lost 8 bases, and 11 bases lay between the germline ends. CDR3 length equals 11 residues. Germline values: CDR1 DFQATT, CDR2 SNEGSKA (reference sequence). DNA for the CDR3: TGCAGTGCTAAGACAGTTCGGGGCTACACCTTC. Amino acids: CSAKTVRGYTF.

The chain's CDR3 is CASSSHQGGNQPQHF. The CDR3, as DNA: TGTGCCAGCAGCTCCCATCAAGGAGGCAATCAGCCCCAGCATTTT. The V call is TRBV7-2, the J call TRBJ1-5; D remains unclear. CDR3 length: 15 amino acids. V lost 4 bases and J 2 bases, leaving 12 bases between the germline ends. The germline gives CDR1 SGHTA, CDR2 FQGNSA.

The chain is built from TRBV27 and TRBJ1-5; possibly TRBD1 for D (5 bases). V was clipped by 2 bases and J by 9 bases, with 8 bases between them. Germline values: CDR1 MNHEY, CDR2 SMNVEV (reference sequence). The CDR3 sequence is 12 residues long. CDR3 DNA: TGTGCCAGCAGTTTAAACGGGGGGCCCCAGCATTTT. Translating it yields CASSLNGGPQHF.

J is TRBJ2-1 and V is TRBV29-1; D uncertain. V dropped 4 bases and J dropped 3 bases, with 7 bases sitting between them. This CDR3 contains 12 residues. CDR1 is SQVTM and CDR2 is ANQGSEA in the germline V gene. The CDR3 nucleotides read TGCAGCGTTGGACGGTTCTACAATGAGCAGTTCTTC. It codes for CSVGRFYNEQFF.

Points on this clone: The same CDR3 is also encoded by other DNA sequences in this sample. V usage is TRBV6-5 and J usage is TRBJ2-7; 10 bases are a match to TRBD1. CDR3 length: 13 residues. The germline CDR1 and CDR2 sequences are MNHEY and SVGAGI. V lost 6 bases, J lost 7 bases, and 6 bases stayed unmatched. The CDR3 protein is CASRRQGAGEQYF. Here the CDR3 DNA reads TGTGCCAGCAGGCGACAGGGGGCGGGGGAGCAGTACTTC.

As for this clone: This likely comes from a read error, as the CDR3 has no conserved phenylalanine or tryptophan at its end. The limits of the CDR3 on the DNA are not certain, so only TCRdb's listed CDR3 is given. V gene TRBV20-1 combines with J gene TRBJ1-2. The CDR3 length is 10 residues, termini included. Germline CDR1 reads DFQATT; CDR2 reads SNEGSKA (reference sequence). CDR3: CSASGGDPWI.

The rearrangement uses TRBV12-3 or TRBV12-4 and TRBJ2-1; no definite D call. The CDR3 is 13 amino acids. The V end was cut by 3 bases, the J end by 2 bases, with 5 bases between. Here the CDR3 DNA reads TGTGCCAGCAGTTTGGCAGCCTACAATGAGCAGTTCTTC. Its protein product is CASSLAAYNEQFF.